Sequencing of this TCR beta chain was carried out in a study of T cells in Graves' hyperthyroidism and ophthalmopathy. Overall study findings and caveats: Patients with ophthalmopathy were separated from those with stable hyperthyroidism by a 13 V-J model.

This clonotype showed up just a few times. Its target is not known. V lost 5 bases to trimming and J lost 6 bases, with 8 bases between them. CDR3 length equals 12 residues. The germline gives CDR1 MGHDK, CDR2 SYGVNS. TCR beta CDR3 sequences were amplified from RNA transcripts. Researchers ran a first-round RT-PCR on the TCR CDR3 using the HTBI primer set. MiXCR was run by TCRdb on the multiplex PCR reads, yielding one entry per CDR3 protein. The repertoire includes 350,000 to 400,000 distinct CDR3 sequences, roughly 18% of them detected once, and 40% sits in the top ten. This TCR derives from a man younger than 35 with Graves' ophthalmopathy. The specimen sequenced was blood. This chain links TRBV25-1 with TRBJ2-1; the D is unclear. CDR3 nucleotide sequence: TGTGCCAGCAGTTCAAATCCCAATGAGCAGTTCTTC. This translates into CASSSNPNEQFF.